The 9 T cell receptor beta chains below were found in one sample sequenced in a study of T cells in localized non-small cell lung cancer (dated by TCRdb to the early 2020s). Receptors were amplified or captured by the immunoSEQ multiplex PCR assay. TCRdb stores this immuneACCESS table with in-frame sequences only. Part of the clones is absent; in the studies checked, under half of the shortfall reflects unresolved V genes, and no reason is known for the rest. For this sample there are roughly 30,000 clones; about 90% appear just once. The biggest ten clones account for 5.5% to 6% of the sample. The sequenced sample was PBMCs, obtained before any cancer treatment. These receptor sequences come from a man aged 40-75 years with stage II lung adenocarcinoma.

The chain uses TRBV9 and TRBJ2-3; 12 nucleotides match TRBD2. CDR3 length equals 17 residues. The J segment lost 3 bases and the V segment lost 0 bases, leaving 5 bases of the junction unmatched. CDR1 is SGDLS, CDR2 YYNGEE, per germline. The CDR3 reads CASSVGASGRVTDTQYF. Written as DNA, the CDR3 is TGTGCCAGCAGCGTAGGGGCTAGCGGGAGGGTAACAGATACGCAGTATTTT. Variable domain in full (rest from reference TRBV9 and TRBJ2-3): DSGVTQTPKHLITATGQRVTLRCSPRSGDLSVYWYQQSLDQGLQFLIQYYNGEERAKGNILERFSAQQFPDLHSELNLSSLELGDSALYFCASSVGASGRVTDTQYFGPGTRLTVL.

The genes are TRBV27 and TRBJ1-5; maybe TRBD1 (6 bases). The CDR3 has 15 amino acids. Trimming shortened V by 4 bases and J by 4 bases, and 14 bases separated the two germline ends. Germline V gene lookup returns CDR1 MNHEY and CDR2 SMNVEV (reference sequence). The CDR3 region has the DNA TGTGCCAGCAGTTCGGGGGCCGGGGGTAATCAGCCCCAGCATTTT. This codes for CASSSGAGGNQPQHF.

The chain couples TRBV21-1 to TRBJ2-5; TRBD2 reflects the table's D call only, with no check against the DNA. TRBV21-1 is described as a pseudogene. There are 15 residues in the CDR3. The CDR3 here is CASIGLAGWEETQYF. DNA for the CDR3: TGTGCCAGCATCGGACTAGCGGGATGGGAAGAGACCCAGTACTTC.

The chain carries TRBV7-2 and TRBJ1-5; a possible D gene is TRBD1 (5 bases). In germline, CDR1 is SGHTA, CDR2 FQGNSA. The CDR3 is 17 residues long. V lost 1 base and J lost 0, with 13 bases in between. This chain's CDR3 is CASSLGQLRYSNQPQHF. The DNA of the CDR3 is TGTGCCAGCAGCTTAGGACAGCTCCGTTATAGCAATCAGCCCCAGCATTTT.

The chain recombines TRBV4-2 with TRBJ2-7, with D perhaps TRBD2 (6 bases). The V gene's germline CDR1 is LGHNA and CDR2 YNFKEQ. Trimming took off 0 bases at V and 5 bases at J, with 14 bases between the two ends. The CDR3 length is 15 residues. CDR3 protein: CASSQETRAGHEQYF. CDR3 nucleotide sequence: TGTGCCAGCAGCCAAGAAACTAGAGCGGGTCACGAGCAGTACTTC.

The chain couples TRBV6-1 to TRBJ2-3; the D gene could be TRBD1 or TRBD2 (5 bases each). The CDR3 consists of 15 residues. Germline loops: CDR1 MNHNS, CDR2 SASEGT. Between the trimmed V and J ends, which lost 5 bases and 4 bases, there was a span of 16 bases. Here the CDR3 DNA reads TGTGCCAGCAGTTGGGACCCAAACTCCGCAGATACGCAGTATTTT. Translated, it gives CASSWDPNSADTQYF.

This rearrangement joins TRBV11-3 to TRBJ2-7, with 7 nucleotides matching TRBD2. After removal of 1 base from V and 7 bases from J, the junction contained 13 bases not matched to a gene. Germline V lookup: CDR1 SGHNT, CDR2 YENEEA. The CDR3 contains 16 residues. The CDR3 nucleotides are TGTGCCAGCAGCTTAGTTCTGGCGGGAGTGACGAGGGAGCAGTACTTC. This codes for CASSLVLAGVTREQYF. Complete variable domain (other parts from reference TRBV11-3 and TRBJ2-7): EAGVVQSPRYKIIEKKQPVAFWCNPISGHNTLYWYLQNLGQGPELLIRYENEEAVDDSQLPKDRFSAERLKGVDSTLKIQPAELGDSAVYLCASSLVLAGVTREQYFGPGTRLTVT.

The chain recombines TRBV7-9 with TRBJ2-1, with TRBD2 matching 9 bases. Germline lookup yields CDR1 SEHNR and CDR2 FQNEAQ (reference sequence). The CDR3 loop spans 15 amino acids. V lost 5 bases to trimming and J lost 7 bases; unmatched junction nucleotides: 9. CDR3 DNA: TGTGCCAGCAGCCCCCTGGCGGGAGGGGAAAATGAGCAGTTCTTC. It codes for CASSPLAGGENEQFF.

This chain uses TRBV11-2 with TRBJ2-2; D unresolved. Germline CDR1 is SGHAT and CDR2 is FQNNGV. Trimming cost V 4 bases and J 7 bases, with 7 bases left between them. This CDR3 is 12 amino acids long. This chain's CDR3 is CASSSPGGELFF. CDR3 bases: TGTGCCAGCAGCTCCCCGGGCGGGGAGCTGTTTTTT. The complete variable domain, with remaining parts taken from reference TRBV11-2 and TRBJ2-2, reads EAGVAQSPRYKIIEKRQSVAFWCNPISGHATLYWYQQILGQGPKLLIQFQNNGVVDDSQLPKDRFSAERLKGVDSTLKIQPAKLEDSAVYLCASSSPGGELFFGEGSRLTVL.